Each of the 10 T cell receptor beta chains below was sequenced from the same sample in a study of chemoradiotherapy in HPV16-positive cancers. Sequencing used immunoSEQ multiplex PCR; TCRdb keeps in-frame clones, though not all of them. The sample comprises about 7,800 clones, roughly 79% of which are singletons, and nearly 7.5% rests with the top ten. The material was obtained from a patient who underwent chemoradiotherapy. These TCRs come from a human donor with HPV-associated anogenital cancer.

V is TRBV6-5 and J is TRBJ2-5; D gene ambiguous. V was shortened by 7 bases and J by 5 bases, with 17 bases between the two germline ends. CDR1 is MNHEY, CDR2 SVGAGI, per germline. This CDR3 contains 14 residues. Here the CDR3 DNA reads TGTGCCAGCACCCCTGCGGTTTTGGGGGAGACCCAGTACTTC. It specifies CASTPAVLGETQYF.

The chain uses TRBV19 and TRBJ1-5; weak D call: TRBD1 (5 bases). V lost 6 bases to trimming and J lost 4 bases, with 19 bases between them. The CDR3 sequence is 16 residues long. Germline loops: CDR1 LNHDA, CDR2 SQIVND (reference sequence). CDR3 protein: CASSLYRDGQNQPQHF. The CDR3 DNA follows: TGTGCCAGTAGCTTGTACCGGGACGGGCAGAATCAGCCCCAGCATTTT.

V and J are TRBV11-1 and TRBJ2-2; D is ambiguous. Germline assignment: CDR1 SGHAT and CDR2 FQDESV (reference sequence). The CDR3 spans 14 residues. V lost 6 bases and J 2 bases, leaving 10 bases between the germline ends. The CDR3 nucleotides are TGTGCCAGCAGACTTATCCGTAACACCGGGGAGCTGTTTTTT. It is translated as CASRLIRNTGELFF.

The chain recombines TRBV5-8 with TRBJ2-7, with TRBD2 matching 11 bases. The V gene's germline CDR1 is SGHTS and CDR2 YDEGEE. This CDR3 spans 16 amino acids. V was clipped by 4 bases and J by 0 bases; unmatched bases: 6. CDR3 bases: TGTGCCAGCAGCGCCAGACTAGCGGGGAGCTCCTACGAGCAGTACTTC. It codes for CASSARLAGSSYEQYF.

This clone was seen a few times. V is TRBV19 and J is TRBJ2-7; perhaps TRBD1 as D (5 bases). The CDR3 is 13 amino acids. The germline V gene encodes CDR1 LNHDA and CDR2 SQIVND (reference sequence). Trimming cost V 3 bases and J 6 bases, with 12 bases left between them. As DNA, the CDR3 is TGTGCCAGTAGTATTCAGGGAAAGGGCGAGCAGTACTTC. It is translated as CASSIQGKGEQYF. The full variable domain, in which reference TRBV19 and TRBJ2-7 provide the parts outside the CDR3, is DGGITQSPKYLFRKEGQNVTLSCEQNLNHDAMYWYRQDPGQGLRLIYYSQIVNDFQKGDIAEGYSVSREKKESFPLTVTSAQKNPTAFYLCASSIQGKGEQYFGPGTRLTVT.

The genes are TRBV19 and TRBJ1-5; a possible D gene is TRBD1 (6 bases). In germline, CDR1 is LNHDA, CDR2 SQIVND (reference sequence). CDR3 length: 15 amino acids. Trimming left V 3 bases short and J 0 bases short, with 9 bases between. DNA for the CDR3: TGTGCCAGTAGTATGGACAGCCTTAGCAATCAGCCCCAGCATTTT. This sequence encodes CASSMDSLSNQPQHF.

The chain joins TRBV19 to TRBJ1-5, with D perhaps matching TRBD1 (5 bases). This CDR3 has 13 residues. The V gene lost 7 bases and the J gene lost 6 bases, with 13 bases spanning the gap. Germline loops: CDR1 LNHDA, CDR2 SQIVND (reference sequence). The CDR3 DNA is TGTGCCAGTAACGAGGGGCCCATTCAGCCCCAGCATTTT. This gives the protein CASNEGPIQPQHF.

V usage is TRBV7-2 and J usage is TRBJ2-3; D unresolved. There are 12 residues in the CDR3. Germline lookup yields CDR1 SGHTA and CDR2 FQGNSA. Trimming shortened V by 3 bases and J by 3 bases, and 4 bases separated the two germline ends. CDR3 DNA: TGTGCCAGCAGCTTTTCGACAGATACGCAGTATTTT. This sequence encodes CASSFSTDTQYF.

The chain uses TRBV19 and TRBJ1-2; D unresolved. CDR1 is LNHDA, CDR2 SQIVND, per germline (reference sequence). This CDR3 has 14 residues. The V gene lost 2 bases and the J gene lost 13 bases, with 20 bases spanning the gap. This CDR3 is CASSISGPAGDITF. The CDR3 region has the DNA TGTGCCAGTAGTATAAGCGGACCAGCCGGGGATATCACCTTC. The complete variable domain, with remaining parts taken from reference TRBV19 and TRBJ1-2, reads DGGITQSPKYLFRKEGQNVTLSCEQNLNHDAMYWYRQDPGQGLRLIYYSQIVNDFQKGDIAEGYSVSREKKESFPLTVTSAQKNPTAFYLCASSISGPAGDITFGSGTRLTVV.

CDR3 amino acids: CASSQGALYGYTF. The CDR3 DNA sequence: TGCGCCAGCAGCCAAGGGGCCCTCTATGGCTACACCTTC. The chain uses TRBV4-3 and TRBJ1-2, with D uncertain. This CDR3 has 13 amino acids. V was cut by 1 base and J by 4 bases, with 7 bases left in between. The germline V gene has CDR1 LGHNA and CDR2 YSLEER.